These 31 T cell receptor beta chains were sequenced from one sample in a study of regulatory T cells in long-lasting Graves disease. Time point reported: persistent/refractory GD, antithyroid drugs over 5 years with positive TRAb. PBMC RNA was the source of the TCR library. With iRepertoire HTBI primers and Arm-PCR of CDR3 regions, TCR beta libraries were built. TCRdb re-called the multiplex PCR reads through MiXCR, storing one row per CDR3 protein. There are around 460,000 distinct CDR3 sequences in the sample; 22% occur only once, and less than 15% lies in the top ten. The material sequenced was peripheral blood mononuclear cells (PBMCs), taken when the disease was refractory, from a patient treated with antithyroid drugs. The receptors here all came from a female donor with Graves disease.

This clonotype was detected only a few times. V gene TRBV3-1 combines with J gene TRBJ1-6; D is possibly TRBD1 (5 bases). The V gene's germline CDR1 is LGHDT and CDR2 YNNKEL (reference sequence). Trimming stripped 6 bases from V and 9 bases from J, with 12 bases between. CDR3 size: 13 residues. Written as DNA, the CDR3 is TGTGCCAGCAGTAGGGACGAGATTTCACCCCTCCACTTT. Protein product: CASSRDEISPLHF.

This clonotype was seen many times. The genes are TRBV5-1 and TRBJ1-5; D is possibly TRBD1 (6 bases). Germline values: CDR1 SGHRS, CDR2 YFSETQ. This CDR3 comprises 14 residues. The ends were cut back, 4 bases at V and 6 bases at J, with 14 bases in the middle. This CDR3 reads CASSPREGGQPQHF. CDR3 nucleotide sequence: TGCGCCAGCAGCCCCCGGGAGGGGGGTCAGCCCCAGCATTTT. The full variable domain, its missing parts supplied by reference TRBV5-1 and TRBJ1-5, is KAGVTQTPRYLIKTRGQQVTLSCSPISGHRSVSWYQQTPGQGLQFLFEYFSETQRNKGNFPGRFSGRQFSNSRSEMNVSTLELGDSALYLCASSPREGGQPQHFGDGTRLSIL.

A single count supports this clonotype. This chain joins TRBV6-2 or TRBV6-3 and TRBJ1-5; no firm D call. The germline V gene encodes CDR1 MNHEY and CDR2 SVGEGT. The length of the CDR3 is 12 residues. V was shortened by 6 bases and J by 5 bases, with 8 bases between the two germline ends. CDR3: CASRSDYQPQHF. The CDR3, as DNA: TGTGCCAGCAGATCAGATTATCAGCCCCAGCATTTT.

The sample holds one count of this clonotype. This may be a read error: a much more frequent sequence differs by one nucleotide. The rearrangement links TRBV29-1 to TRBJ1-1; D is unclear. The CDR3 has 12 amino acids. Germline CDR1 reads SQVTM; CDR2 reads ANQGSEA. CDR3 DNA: TGCAGCGTGATTAAGGTTGACACTGGAGCTTTCTTT. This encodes CSVIKVDTGAFF.

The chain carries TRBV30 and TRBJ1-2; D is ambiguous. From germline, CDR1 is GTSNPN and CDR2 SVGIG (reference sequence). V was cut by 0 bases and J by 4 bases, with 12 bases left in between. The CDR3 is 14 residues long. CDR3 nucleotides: TGTGCCTGGAGTGTATTGGCGGGAGGCTATGGCTACACCTTC. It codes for CAWSVLAGGYGYTF.

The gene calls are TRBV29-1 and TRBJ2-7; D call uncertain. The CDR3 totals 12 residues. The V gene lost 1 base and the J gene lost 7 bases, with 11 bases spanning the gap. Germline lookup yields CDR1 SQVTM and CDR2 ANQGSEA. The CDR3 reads CSVEGVLGEQYF. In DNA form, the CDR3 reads TGCAGCGTTGAAGGTGTGCTGGGGGAGCAGTACTTC.

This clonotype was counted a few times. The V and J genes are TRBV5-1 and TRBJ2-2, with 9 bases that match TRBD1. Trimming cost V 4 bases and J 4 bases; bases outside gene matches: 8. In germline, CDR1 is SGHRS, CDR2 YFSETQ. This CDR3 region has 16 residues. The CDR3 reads CASSLNRGQSTGELFF. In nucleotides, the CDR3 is TGCGCCAGCAGCCTGAACAGGGGGCAAAGCACCGGGGAGCTGTTTTTT.

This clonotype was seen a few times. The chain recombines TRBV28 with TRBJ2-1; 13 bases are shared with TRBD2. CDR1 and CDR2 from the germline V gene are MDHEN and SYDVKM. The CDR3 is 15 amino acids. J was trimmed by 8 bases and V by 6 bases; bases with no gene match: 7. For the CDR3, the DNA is TGTGCCAGCAGCTCACTAGCGGGGGGGATAGATGAGCAGTTCTTC. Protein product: CASSSLAGGIDEQFF.

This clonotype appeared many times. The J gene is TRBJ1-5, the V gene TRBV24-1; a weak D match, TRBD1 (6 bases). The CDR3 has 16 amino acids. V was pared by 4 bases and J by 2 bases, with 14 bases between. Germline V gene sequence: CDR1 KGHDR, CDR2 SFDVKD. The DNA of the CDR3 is TGTGCCACCAGTGACCCCAGGGGAGGAGGCAATCAGCCCCAGCATTTT. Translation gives CATSDPRGGGNQPQHF.

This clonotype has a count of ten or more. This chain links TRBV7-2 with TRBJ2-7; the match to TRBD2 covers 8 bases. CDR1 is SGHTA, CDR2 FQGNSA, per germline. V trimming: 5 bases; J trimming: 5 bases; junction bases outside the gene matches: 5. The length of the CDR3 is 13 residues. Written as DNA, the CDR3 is TGTGCCAGCAGCACGGCGGGAGGAGACGAGCAGTACTTC. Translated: CASSTAGGDEQYF.

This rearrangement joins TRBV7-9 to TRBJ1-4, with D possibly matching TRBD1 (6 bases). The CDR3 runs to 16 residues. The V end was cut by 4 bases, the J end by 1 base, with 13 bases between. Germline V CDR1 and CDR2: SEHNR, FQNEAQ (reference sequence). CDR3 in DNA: TGTGCCAGCAGCTCTGGGGGGGGACAAACTAATGAAAAACTGTTTTTT. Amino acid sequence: CASSSGGGQTNEKLFF.

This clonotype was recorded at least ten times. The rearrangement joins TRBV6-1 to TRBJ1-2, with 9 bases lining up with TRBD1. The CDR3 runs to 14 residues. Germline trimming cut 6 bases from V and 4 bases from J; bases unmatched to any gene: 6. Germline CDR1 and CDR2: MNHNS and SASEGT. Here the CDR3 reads CASRRTGDSYGYTF. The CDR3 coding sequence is TGTGCCAGCAGGCGGACAGGGGACTCCTATGGCTACACCTTC.

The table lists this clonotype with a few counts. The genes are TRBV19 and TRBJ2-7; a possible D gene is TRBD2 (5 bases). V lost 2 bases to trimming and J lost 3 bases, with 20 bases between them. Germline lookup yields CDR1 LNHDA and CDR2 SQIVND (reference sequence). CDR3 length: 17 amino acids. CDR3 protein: CASSISGEGIIHYEQYF. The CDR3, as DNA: TGTGCCAGTAGTATATCCGGTGAGGGCATCATCCACTACGAGCAGTACTTC.

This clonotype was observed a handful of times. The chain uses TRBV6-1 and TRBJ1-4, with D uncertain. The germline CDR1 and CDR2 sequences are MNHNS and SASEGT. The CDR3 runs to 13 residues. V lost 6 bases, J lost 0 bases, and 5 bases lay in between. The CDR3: CASRWPTNEKLFF. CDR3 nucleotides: TGTGCCAGCAGGTGGCCAACTAATGAAAAACTGTTTTTT.

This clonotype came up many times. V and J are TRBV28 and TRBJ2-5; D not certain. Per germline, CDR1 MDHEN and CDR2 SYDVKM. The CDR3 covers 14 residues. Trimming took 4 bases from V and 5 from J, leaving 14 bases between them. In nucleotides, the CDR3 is TGTGCCAGCAGTTCGCCGTCCAGTATGGAGACCCAGTACTTC. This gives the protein CASSSPSSMETQYF.

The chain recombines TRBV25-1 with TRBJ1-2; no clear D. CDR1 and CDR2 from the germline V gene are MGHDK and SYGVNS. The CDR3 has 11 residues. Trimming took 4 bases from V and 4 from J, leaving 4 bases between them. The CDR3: CASSGFYGYTF. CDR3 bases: TGTGCCAGCAGTGGGTTCTATGGCTACACCTTC.

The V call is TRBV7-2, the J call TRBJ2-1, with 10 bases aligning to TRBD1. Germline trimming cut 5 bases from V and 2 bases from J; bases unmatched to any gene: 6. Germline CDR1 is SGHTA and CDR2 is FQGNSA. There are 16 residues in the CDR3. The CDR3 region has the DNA TGTGCCAGCAGCGGAATAGGACAGGGGGCCTACAATGAGCAGTTCTTC. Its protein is CASSGIGQGAYNEQFF.

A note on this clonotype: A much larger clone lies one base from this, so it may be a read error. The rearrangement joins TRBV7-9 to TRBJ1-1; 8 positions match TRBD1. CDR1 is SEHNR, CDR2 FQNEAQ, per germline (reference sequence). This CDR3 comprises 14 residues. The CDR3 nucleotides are TGTGCCAGCAGCTCGCAGGGGGCTGACACTGAAACTTTCTTT. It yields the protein CASSSQGADTETFF.

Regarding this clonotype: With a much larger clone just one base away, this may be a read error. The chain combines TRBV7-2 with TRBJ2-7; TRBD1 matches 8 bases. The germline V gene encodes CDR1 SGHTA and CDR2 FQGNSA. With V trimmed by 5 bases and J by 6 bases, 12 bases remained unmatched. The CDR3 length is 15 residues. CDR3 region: CASSPGQEILCEQYF. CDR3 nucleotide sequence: TGTGCCAGCAGCCCGGGACAGGAAATTTTGTGCGAGCAGTACTTC.

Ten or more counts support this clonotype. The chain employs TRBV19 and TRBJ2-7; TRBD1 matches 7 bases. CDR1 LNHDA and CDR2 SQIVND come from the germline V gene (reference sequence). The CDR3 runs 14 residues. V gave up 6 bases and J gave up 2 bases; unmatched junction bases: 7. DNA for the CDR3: TGTGCCAGTAGCCATGGGACAGCAACCTACGAGCAGTACTTC. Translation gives CASSHGTATYEQYF.

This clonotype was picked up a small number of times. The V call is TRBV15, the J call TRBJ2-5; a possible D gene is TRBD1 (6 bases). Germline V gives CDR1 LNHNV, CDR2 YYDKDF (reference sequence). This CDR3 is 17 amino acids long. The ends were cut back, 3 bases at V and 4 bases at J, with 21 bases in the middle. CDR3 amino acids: CATSSYILQGVLETQYF. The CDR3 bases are TGTGCCACCAGCAGCTACATATTACAGGGAGTTTTAGAGACCCAGTACTTC. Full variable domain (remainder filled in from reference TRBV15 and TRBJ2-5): DAMVIQNPRYQVTQFGKPVTLSCSQTLNHNVMYWYQQKSSQAPKLLFHYYDKDFNNEADTPDNFQSRRPNTSFCFLDIRSPGLGDTAMYLCATSSYILQGVLETQYFGPGTRLLVL.

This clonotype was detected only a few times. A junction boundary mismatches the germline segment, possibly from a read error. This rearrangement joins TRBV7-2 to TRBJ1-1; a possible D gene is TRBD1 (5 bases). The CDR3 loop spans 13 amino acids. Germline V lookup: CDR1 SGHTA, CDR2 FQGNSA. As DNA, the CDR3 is TGTGTCAGCAGCCCGCAGGGGAACACTGAAGCTTTCTTT. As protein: CVSSPQGNTEAFF.

The CDR3 coding sequence is TGTGCCAGCAGCCCCAGGCCAACAGGGACCAACACTGAAGCTTTCTTT. It specifies CASSPRPTGTNTEAFF. The rearrangement joins TRBV7-9 to TRBJ1-1; D perhaps matches TRBD1 (6 bases). The CDR3 has 16 residues. Trimming took off 5 bases at V and 2 bases at J, with 18 bases between the two ends. CDR1 SEHNR and CDR2 FQNEAQ come from the germline V gene (reference sequence).

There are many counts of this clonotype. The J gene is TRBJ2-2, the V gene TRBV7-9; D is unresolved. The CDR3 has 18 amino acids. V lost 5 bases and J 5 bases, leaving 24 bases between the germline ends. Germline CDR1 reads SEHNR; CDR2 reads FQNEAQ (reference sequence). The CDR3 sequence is CASSPYRLEGMRTGELFF. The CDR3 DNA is TGTGCCAGCAGCCCGTACCGCCTGGAAGGGATGAGGACCGGGGAGCTGTTTTTT.

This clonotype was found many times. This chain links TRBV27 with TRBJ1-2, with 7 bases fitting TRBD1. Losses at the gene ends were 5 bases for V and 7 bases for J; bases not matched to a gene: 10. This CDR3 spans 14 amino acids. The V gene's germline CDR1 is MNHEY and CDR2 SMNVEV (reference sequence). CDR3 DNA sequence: TGTGCCAGCAGTCCACGGACAGGACAGGTTGGCTACACCTTC. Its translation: CASSPRTGQVGYTF.

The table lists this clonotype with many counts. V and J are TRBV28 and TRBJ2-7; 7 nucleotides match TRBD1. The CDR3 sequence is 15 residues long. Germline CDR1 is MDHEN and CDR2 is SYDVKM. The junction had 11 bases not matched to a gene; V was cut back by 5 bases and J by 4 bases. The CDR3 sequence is CASSLKPGQSYEQYF. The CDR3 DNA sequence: TGTGCCAGCAGTCTTAAACCGGGACAGAGTTACGAGCAGTACTTC. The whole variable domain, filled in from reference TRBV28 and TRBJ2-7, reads DVKVTQSSRYLVKRTGEKVFLECVQDMDHENMFWYRQDPGLGLRLIYFSYDVKMKEKGDIPEGYSVSREKKERFSLILESASTNQTSMYLCASSLKPGQSYEQYFGPGTRLTVT.

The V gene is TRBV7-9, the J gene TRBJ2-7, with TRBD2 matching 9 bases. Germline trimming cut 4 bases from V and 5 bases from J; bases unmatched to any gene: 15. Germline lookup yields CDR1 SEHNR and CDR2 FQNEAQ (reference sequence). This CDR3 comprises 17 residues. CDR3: CASSSRAGGGPPDEQYF. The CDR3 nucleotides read TGTGCCAGCAGCTCACGCGCGGGGGGGGGGCCCCCGGACGAGCAGTACTTC.

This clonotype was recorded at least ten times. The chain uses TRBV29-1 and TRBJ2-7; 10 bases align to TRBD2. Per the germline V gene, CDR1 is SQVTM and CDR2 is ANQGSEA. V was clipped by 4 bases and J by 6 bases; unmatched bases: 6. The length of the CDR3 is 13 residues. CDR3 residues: CSVVRAGGVEQYF. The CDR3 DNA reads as TGCAGCGTTGTAAGAGCGGGAGGGGTCGAGCAGTACTTC.

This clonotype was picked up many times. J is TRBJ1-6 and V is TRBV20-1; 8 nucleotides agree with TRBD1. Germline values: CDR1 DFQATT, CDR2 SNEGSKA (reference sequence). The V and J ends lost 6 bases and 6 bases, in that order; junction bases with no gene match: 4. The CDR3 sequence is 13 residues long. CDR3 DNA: TGCAGTGCAACAGGGGGGGTTAATTCACCCCTCCACTTT. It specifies CSATGGVNSPLHF.

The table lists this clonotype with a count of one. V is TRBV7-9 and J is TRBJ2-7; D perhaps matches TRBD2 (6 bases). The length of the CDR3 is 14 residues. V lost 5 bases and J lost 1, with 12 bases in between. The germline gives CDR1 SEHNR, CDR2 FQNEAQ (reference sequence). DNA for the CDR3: TGTGCCAGCAGCCCTCGGGACTGGTCCTACGAGCAGTACTTC. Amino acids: CASSPRDWSYEQYF.

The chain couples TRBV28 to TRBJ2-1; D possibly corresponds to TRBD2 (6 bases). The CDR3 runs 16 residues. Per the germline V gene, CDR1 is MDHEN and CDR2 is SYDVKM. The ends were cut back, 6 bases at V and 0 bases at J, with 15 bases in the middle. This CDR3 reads CASSSGTYLSYNEQFF. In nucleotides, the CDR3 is TGTGCCAGCAGCTCCGGGACTTATCTCTCCTACAATGAGCAGTTCTTC.